The 23 T cell receptor beta chains given below trace back to one sample, sequenced in a study of patients and donors after allogeneic stem cell transplantation. TCRdb reprocessed the RT-PCR reads via MiXCR and lists one record per CDR3 protein. The sample has tens of thousands of distinct CDR3 sequences, around 5% seen once; the top ten hold 2.6%. Sequencing was performed on blood, either unsorted or a sorted T cell fraction (not recorded which). The receptors here all came from a human donor who was either an allogeneic HSCT recipient or a stem cell or donor lymphocyte infusion donor (not recorded which). It is not recorded whose cells these are; they may come from a transplant donor.

This clonotype has ten or more counts. The chain combines TRBV6-1 with TRBJ2-5, with D possibly matching TRBD2 (6 bases). V was cut by 3 bases and J by 0 bases, with 8 bases left in between. Germline V gives CDR1 MNHNS, CDR2 SASEGT. This CDR3 has 14 amino acids. CDR3 bases: TGTGCCAGCAGTGATGGAGGGTACCAAGAGACCCAGTACTTC. This sequence encodes CASSDGGYQETQYF.

This clonotype occurred many times. The V gene is TRBV20-1, the J gene TRBJ2-1, with a weak D call TRBD1 (5 bases). V shed 3 bases and J shed 10 bases, with 13 bases lying between them. The CDR3 length is 12 residues. Germline lookup yields CDR1 DFQATT and CDR2 SNEGSKA (reference sequence). CDR3 protein: CSARGPAGEQFF. The CDR3 nucleotides are TGCAGTGCTAGGGGCCCAGCAGGGGAGCAGTTCTTC.

This clonotype came up many times. The chain joins TRBV12-3 or TRBV12-4 to TRBJ1-4, with TRBD1 identical over 10 bases. With 5 bases clipped from V and 6 bases from J, the junction kept 9 bases outside the gene matches. The CDR3 runs 16 residues. CDR3 in DNA: TGTGCCAGCAGTCCCTCGACAGGGGGCACGGATGAAAAACTGTTTTTT. Translated: CASSPSTGGTDEKLFF.

This clonotype has at least ten counts. Written as DNA, the CDR3 is TGTGCCAGCAGCCCCAGACAGCACTCTGGAAACACCATATATTTT. It specifies CASSPRQHSGNTIYF. The chain combines TRBV9 with TRBJ1-3; D may be TRBD1 (5 bases). The ends were cut back, 4 bases at V and 0 bases at J, with 11 bases in the middle. This CDR3 has 15 residues. CDR1 and CDR2 from the germline V gene are SGDLS and YYNGEE.

This CDR3 is CATQGGGNFYEQYF. The DNA of the CDR3 is TGTGCCACCCAAGGTGGGGGGAACTTTTACGAGCAGTACTTC. The chain links TRBV3-1 to TRBJ2-7; a weak D match, TRBD2 (6 bases). Germline CDR1 is LGHDT and CDR2 is YNNKEL (reference sequence). Trimming removed 10 bases from V and 4 bases from J, with 20 bases in between. The CDR3 covers 14 residues.

Ten or more counts support this clonotype. V usage is TRBV7-3 and J usage is TRBJ1-6, with D unresolved. V dropped 5 bases and J dropped 7 bases, with 9 bases sitting between them. The CDR3 extends over 13 amino acids. Per germline, CDR1 SGHTA and CDR2 FQGTGA. CDR3 region: CASSRDENSPLHF. DNA for the CDR3: TGTGCCAGCAGCCGGGATGAGAATTCACCCCTCCACTTT.

This clonotype was seen many times. V and J are TRBV9 and TRBJ2-7; 9 bases are shared with TRBD1. Per germline, CDR1 SGDLS and CDR2 YYNGEE. The J segment lost 3 bases and the V segment lost 3 bases, leaving 7 bases of the junction unmatched. The CDR3 runs 15 residues. The chain's CDR3 is CASSEGQGLLYEQYF. For the CDR3, the DNA is TGTGCCAGCAGCGAGGGACAGGGCCTCCTCTACGAGCAGTACTTC.

This clonotype has only a few counts. The gene calls are TRBV4-1 and TRBJ2-6; 8 bases are shared with TRBD2. Trimming removed 6 bases from V and 0 bases from J; junction bases left unmatched: 1. CDR3 length: 15 amino acids. Germline lookup yields CDR1 MGHRA and CDR2 YSYEKL. CDR3 nucleotides: TGCGCCAGCAGTCTAGCGGGCTCTGGGGCCAACGTCCTGACTTTC. Translating it yields CASSLAGSGANVLTF.

This clonotype occurred many times. This chain connects TRBV19 to TRBJ2-3, with D perhaps matching TRBD2 (5 bases). Germline lookup yields CDR1 LNHDA and CDR2 SQIVND (reference sequence). The V end was cut by 6 bases, the J end by 5 bases, with 9 bases between. The CDR3 contains 12 residues. CDR3 bases: TGTGCCAGTAGACAGAGCGGAGATACGCAGTATTTT. Protein sequence: CASRQSGDTQYF.

A few counts support this clonotype. The chain combines TRBV27 with TRBJ1-2; maybe TRBD1 (5 bases). CDR3 size: 14 residues. The V and J ends lost 3 bases and 7 bases respectively, with 15 bases between them. Germline assignment: CDR1 MNHEY and CDR2 SMNVEV (reference sequence). CDR3 region: CASSFGGRGGGYTF. In DNA, the CDR3 is TGTGCCAGCAGTTTCGGCGGTCGGGGGGGTGGCTACACCTTC.

This clonotype was seen many times. V and J are TRBV4-1 and TRBJ2-7; D may be TRBD2 (5 bases). This CDR3 region has 13 residues. The V gene's germline CDR1 is MGHRA and CDR2 YSYEKL. Trimming stripped 2 bases from V and 4 bases from J, with 9 bases between. The CDR3 DNA sequence: TGCGCCAGCAGCCAATGGAGAGGGTACGAGCAGTACTTC. Translation gives CASSQWRGYEQYF.

The table lists this clonotype with many counts. The genes are TRBV10-2 and TRBJ1-6; D remains unclear. The CDR3 runs to 13 residues. Germline CDR1 WSHSY, CDR2 SAAADI. Trimming shortened V by 6 bases and J by 12 bases, and 15 bases separated the two germline ends. This CDR3 is CASRDRRLGPLHF. In DNA, the CDR3 is TGCGCCAGCAGGGACCGACGATTGGGACCCCTCCACTTT.

This clonotype appeared many times. The chain links TRBV7-3 to TRBJ1-2, with TRBD1 as a possible D gene (5 bases). There are 15 residues in the CDR3. Germline V gene lookup returns CDR1 SGHTA and CDR2 FQGTGA. Deletions cut 5 bases from V and 2 bases from J, with 15 bases between. CDR3 sequence: CASSSGGSPNYGYTF. Here the CDR3 DNA reads TGTGCCAGCAGCAGCGGGGGGTCTCCGAACTATGGCTACACCTTC.

This clonotype was recorded at least ten times. The chain employs TRBV12-3 or TRBV12-4 and TRBJ1-1; D uncertain. Trimming took 6 bases from V and 10 from J, leaving 15 bases between them. This CDR3 has 12 amino acids. DNA of the CDR3: TGTGCCAGCAGCCCTATACACCTCGGAGCTTTCTTT. It codes for CASSPIHLGAFF.

The table lists this clonotype with many counts. This chain connects TRBV4-1 to TRBJ2-4, with D unresolved. V was trimmed by 4 bases and J by 0 bases, leaving 10 bases between them. The CDR3 totals 15 residues. The V gene's germline CDR1 is MGHRA and CDR2 YSYEKL. CDR3 bases: TGCGCCAGCAGCCTGCTCAATCTAGCCAAAAACATTCAGTACTTC. Amino acids: CASSLLNLAKNIQYF.

This clonotype was found many times. The genes are TRBV12-3 or TRBV12-4 and TRBJ2-1; no definite D call. The CDR3 is 13 residues long. V lost 3 bases and J lost 5, with 8 bases in between. DNA for the CDR3: TGTGCCAGCAGTTTTTCACAAAACAATGAGCAGTTCTTC. The encoded protein is CASSFSQNNEQFF.

This clonotype occurred many times. The genes are TRBV23-1 and TRBJ2-7, with D possibly being TRBD2 (7 bases). TRBV23-1 is designated an ORF whose function remains uncertain. V lost 7 bases and J 2 bases, leaving 18 bases between the germline ends. The CDR3 consists of 15 residues. The CDR3 DNA sequence: TGCGCCAGCATCCCCCGGGGAGGGGGACCCTACGAGCAGTACTTC. Protein sequence: CASIPRGGGPYEQYF.

This clonotype has at least ten counts. The CDR3 here is CASSLMGGGTYNEQFF. CDR3 sequence (DNA): TGTGCCAGCAGCTTGATGGGGGGAGGGACCTACAATGAGCAGTTCTTC. The chain is built from TRBV5-6 and TRBJ2-1; TRBD2 aligns across 7 bases. This CDR3 is 16 amino acids long. Germline lookup yields CDR1 SGHDT and CDR2 YYEEEE. The ends lost 1 base at V and 2 bases at J; junction bases unmatched: 6. The full variable domain, its missing parts supplied by reference TRBV5-6 and TRBJ2-1, is DAGVTQSPTHLIKTRGQQVTLRCSPKSGHDTVSWYQQALGQGPQFIFQYYEEEERQRGNFPDRFSGHQFPNYSSELNVNALLLGDSALYLCASSLMGGGTYNEQFFGPGTRLTVL.

There are many counts of this clonotype. The chain couples TRBV12-3 or TRBV12-4 to TRBJ2-1; 7 nucleotides line up with TRBD1. The CDR3 is 16 residues long. The trim removed 3 bases at V and 0 bases at J, leaving 5 bases unmatched. CDR3 protein: CASSFLSGGSYNEQFF. CDR3 DNA sequence: TGTGCCAGCAGTTTTTTGTCAGGGGGCTCCTACAATGAGCAGTTCTTC.

This clonotype was observed at least ten times. V gene TRBV27 combines with J gene TRBJ2-1; D is undetermined. V lost 8 bases and J 7 bases, leaving 24 bases between the germline ends. Per the germline V gene, CDR1 is MNHEY and CDR2 is SMNVEV (reference sequence). This CDR3 contains 16 residues. DNA of the CDR3: TGTGCCAGCGCTCATATTAGGGTAGTTTCGGTAAATGAGCAGTTCTTC. As protein: CASAHIRVVSVNEQFF.

This clonotype was observed many times. This sequence joins TRBV20-1 and TRBJ1-1; D call uncertain. V lost 6 bases to trimming and J lost 11 bases, with 22 bases between them. The CDR3 covers 13 residues. Germline values: CDR1 DFQATT, CDR2 SNEGSKA (reference sequence). This CDR3 reads CSAGRGRTHNAFF. DNA of the CDR3: TGCAGTGCGGGGAGAGGACGGACCCACAACGCTTTCTTT.

V is TRBV5-1 and J is TRBJ2-7, with 11 bases matching TRBD1. V shed 2 bases, J shed 5 bases, and the junction held 3 bases outside the gene matches. Looked up from germline, CDR1 is SGHRS and CDR2 is YFSETQ. CDR3 length: 14 amino acids. In DNA, the CDR3 is TGCGCCAGCAGCTTACGGACAGGGGGCGACGAGCAGTACTTC. This sequence encodes CASSLRTGGDEQYF.

A few counts support this clonotype. This chain connects TRBV5-8 to TRBJ2-1; TRBD1 matches 8 bases. Germline V gene sequence: CDR1 SGHTS, CDR2 YDEGEE. The CDR3 is 14 amino acids. J lost 7 bases, V lost 0 bases, and 3 bases had no gene match. The CDR3 DNA reads as TGTGCCAGCAGCTTGGAGGACAGGGTGAATGAGCAGTTCTTC. This codes for CASSLEDRVNEQFF.